This record concerns one T cell receptor beta chain sequence. Its specific antigen is unknown. Base-call qualities are not available, and no considerably larger clone is one nucleotide away. This entry belongs to a study of cytomegalovirus exposure and HLA in healthy donors (dated by TCRdb to between 2016 and 2019). Study-level background: An earlier analysis of several hundred of the donors reported roughly 300 Gb of sequence data and around 120 million unique TCR beta sequences from roughly 200 million T cells. An early release that covered 640 HLA-typed donors contained around 300 gigabases of sequencing data and about 93 million unique TCR sequences. Among the roughly 390 genotyped donors, approximately 77% belonged to the genetic ancestry cluster associated with self-reported Caucasian donors. The study aimed to test whether cataloging public T cell receptors could reveal signatures of past pathogen exposure. The study profiled the T cell repertoires of 550 to 700 subjects by immunosequencing and related them to cytomegalovirus serostatus. In addition to the first cohort of hundreds of subjects, a separate validation cohort of 130 or so different subjects was used. The study combined high-throughput TCR immunosequencing, statistical association of individual TCRs with disease status, and machine learning to predict cytomegalovirus infection status. To study patterns of TCR occurrence, a later analysis re-analyzed previously published TCR beta repertoires from under 750 donors and added high-resolution HLA genotyping. Rather than drawing on any new phenotypic data, the later analysis identified candidate immune exposures from TCR beta sequences and the way those sequences occurred across donors. An earlier analysis of about 600 of the donors used high-throughput TCR beta sequencing to judge whether each TCR beta V gene segment behaved as functional or pseudogenic. Donor age, sex, ethnicity and CMV serostatus were compiled together with the repertoire data. Genome-wide SNP genotypes for about 55% of the roughly 670 donors were used in a later genetic analysis, which treated that subset as a discovery cohort. All discovery cohort repertoires had been generated using a single sequencing platform. Class I and class II HLA loci were covered by the typing at four-digit resolution. The number of typed donors differed by locus: roughly 629-640 for A, B, C, DRB1 and DQB1; approximately 520 for DQA1; 606 for DPA1; and around 450 for DPB1. Several DR-DQ haplotypes were handled as single units for association and clustering, since linkage in the cohort was strong. Across some 400 genotyped donors of the cohort, an average of about 240,000 unique TCR beta nucleotide sequences per donor were sequenced, and about a sixth of those sequences were non-productive. The full study reports these points: The authors suggested that the approach could potentially be generalized to other disease states and immunological phenotypes. In an earlier analysis of some 640 of the donors, most TCR beta V segments were observed in productive rearrangements about 90% or about 30% of the time, broadly matching IMGT annotations. The only immune exposure information available for the cohort was CMV serostatus. A cluster of highly shared sequence variants was judged likely to represent a technical artifact of the sequencing pipeline. In a later analysis, the rate of TCR association differed among HLA loci, with DRB1 alleles having the most associated TCRs and HLA-C alleles having the fewest. Compared with the approximately 670-donor mean, donors in an Asian-associated ancestry cluster had fewer N-insertions in productive TCRs, according to a later genetic analysis. A later analysis found that most CMV-associated TCR beta chains appeared HLA-restricted, with HLA associations seemingly driven largely by CMV exposure. An association between a missense DCLRE1C variant and V-gene and J-gene trimming of TCR beta chains was found in a later genetic analysis and replicated in an independent cohort. This cohort had only TCR beta chains sequenced, and the lack of alpha or paired-chain data limited which features could be detected. HLA typing was unavailable for some donors at each locus, so association tests used only the typed subset. While some public TCRs were present in many individuals, most TCR sequences turned up only very rarely across donors. Correlated functional status among segregating V segments might reflect linkage disequilibrium, but an unknown experimental factor could not be ruled out. Because the 87-base-pair reads could not distinguish some IMGT-functional V segments, including TRBV6-2 and TRBV6-3, those segments were excluded. A further reported finding was that TCR beta sequences accurately predicted the HLA-A and HLA-B alleles for most subjects in the first cohort. The presence/absence analyses assumed that sequencing depth was roughly uniform across donors, and that assumption may not be true. Several of the top co-occurrence clusters appeared to be linked to parvovirus B19, influenza, CMV and Epstein-Barr virus, according to a later analysis. Because counts were too low, roughly 17 rarely observed V segments, including chromosome 9 orphons, were left out of the earlier analysis of several hundred of the donors. In vitro tests confirmed that a few of the cytomegalovirus-associated TCR beta chains recognize cytomegalovirus antigens. A later analysis found that HLA-associated TCR beta chains were more clonally expanded and had lower generation probabilities than equally common non-associated chains. Assigning TCR associations to individual alleles was difficult when HLA alleles, especially DR and DQ, strongly co-occurred. In the study, about 150 TCR beta chains were listed as associated with cytomegalovirus. Cytomegalovirus status was reported to be diagnosed by the classifier with high specificity and sensitivity in both the original and validation cohorts. Specific HLA alleles were associated with roughly 16,000 TCR beta sequences at a false discovery rate of 0.05 in a later analysis.

The cohort was made up of about 610 healthy bone marrow donors. All cohort members were sampled while nominally healthy, although unrecorded immune exposures were likely present. The donor was CMV seronegative and belonged to the group of several hundred seronegative cohort members. A peripheral blood sample was collected from each donor, and TCR beta sequencing was performed on peripheral blood mononuclear cells. Genomic DNA was extracted from the blood cell samples with the Qiagen DNeasy Blood Extraction Kit. Library generation was performed with the immunoSEQ multiplex PCR assay. The multiplex PCR relied on a mix of 60 forward primers for TCR Vbeta segments and 13 reverse primers for TCR Jbeta segments. The CDR3 region of rearranged TCR beta genes was amplified from genomic DNA with a multiplex PCR assay. On the Illumina HiSeq System, the amplified TCR beta libraries were sequenced as 87-base-pair reads. Regarding the original processing steps: A later analysis tallied 75 million to 95 million unique TCR beta chains across the 666 repertoires, and about 12 million of those chains were shared by two or more donors. Raw reads were error-corrected and collapsed into unique sequences with a nearest-neighbor algorithm that merged closely related sequences to remove PCR and sequencing errors. Alignment of CDR3 sequences to IMGT reference sequences was used to assign V, D and J gene segments. For a sequence to be retained, a match of at least six nucleotides was required to both a V gene segment and a J gene segment. A rearrangement counted as productive if the CDR3 had no stop codons and remained in frame with V and J, and every other rearrangement counted as non-productive. Following IMGT convention, CDR3 was defined as the stretch from the second conserved V-encoded cysteine up to the conserved J-encoded phenylalanine. The earlier analysis of 500 to 650 of the donors excluded any sequence lacking an unambiguous match to a single V gene segment. In an earlier analysis of 587 of the donors, a V segment was called functional when productive rearrangements were above 56.7%, and segregating when the standard deviation between donors exceeded 5%. A statistical classification framework was developed to diagnose cytomegalovirus status using the catalog of TCR beta chain sequences. In a later analysis, TCR nucleotide sequences were compared against IMGT/GENE-DB human TR gene sequences so that V and J genes could be assigned. In a later analysis, CDR3 sequences and most-parsimonious VDJ recombination scenarios were assigned using the TCRdist pipeline. In a later analysis, every TCR beta chain was defined by the combination of its CDR3 amino acid sequence and its V-gene family, and reads without a unique V-gene family were dropped. A later analysis removed over 500 highly shared, low-generation-probability nucleotide sequences to deal with suspected cross-contamination and a sequencing artifact. For each public chain, a later analysis derived a clonal expansion index from normalized ranks of inferred template counts within each repertoire. In a later analysis, generation probabilities were computed with a VDJ recombination model fitted to out-of-frame rearrangements, and the resulting probabilities were checked against IGoR. A later analysis scored TCR-TCR, TCR-HLA and TCR-CMV co-occurrence with hypergeometric tests, applying a repertoire-size bias correction to TCR pairs. In a later analysis, false discovery rates were estimated by permuting HLA or CMV assignments 20 times. In a later analysis, co-occurring TCRs were grouped with DBSCAN, and TCRdist sequence similarity was added when clustering was performed within HLA-allele-positive subsets. Repertoires with fewer than 30,000 or more than 120,000 public chains were left out of co-occurrence clustering, as were roughly five repertoires with anomalous nucleotide sharing. Not all clones reach the TCRdb copy of this immuneACCESS table, which keeps in-frame sequences only. Checked studies attribute under half of the gap to unresolved V genes and leave the rest unexplained. V and J calls and clone size are given by that table; D and trimming were obtained from the DNA. In this sample the table shows more than 95,000 clones, 60% to 85% of which occur a single time. About 5% of the sample belongs to the ten largest clones.

CDR1 MNHEY and CDR2 SMNVEV are derived from the germline V gene (reference sequence). From the cysteine through the phenylalanine, the CDR3 covers 15 amino acids. CDR3 DNA only is kept here, 45 bases in frame from base 1. V is pared back by 5 bases and J by 0 bases, with 11 bases lying between the germline termini. The sequence joins TRBV27 to TRBJ2-1; no D gene is confidently identified. Sequencing was carried out using PBMCs. The sequence came from a male donor in good health and CMV-seronegative. In nucleotide form, the sequence is TGTGCCAGCAGTCGGGTCCGAGACTCCTACAATGAGCAGTTCTTC. Its coded protein is CASSRVRDSYNEQFF.